Described below is a single T cell receptor beta chain sequence and its context. Its antigen remains unidentified. The data are from a study of vaccination and CD4 T cells after COVID-19. Study details: Overlapping spike peptides from SARS-CoV-2, HCoV-NL63, HCoV-OC43 and HCoV-229E served to stimulate the cells. Overall study results and limits: The analysis of convalescent patients involved relatively few individuals and lacked early post-infection timepoints.

Treatment of the sample: roughly ten-day PBMC culture with coronavirus spike peptide pools or control peptides (ViraFEST assay). The unexposed donor's CD4+ T cells were collected before the COVID-19 pandemic (2011-2018). Days 3 and 7 were when half the medium was replaced with fresh IL-2 medium. Cultured CD4+ T-cell DNA underwent Oncomine TCR Beta short-read sequencing. Cultured CD4+ T cells yielded the extracted genomic DNA. From the PCR reads, TCRdb called clonotypes with MiXCR, one entry per CDR3 protein. The sample shows about 7,800 distinct CDR3 sequences, about two fifths of them seen only once. CDR3 length: 12 residues. With 6 bases removed from V and 5 bases from J, the gap between germline ends came to 11 bases. The germline CDR1 and CDR2 sequences are DFQATT and SNEGSKA (reference sequence).

The sample consisted of CD4+ T cells from blood, cultured in vitro. V and J are TRBV20-1 and TRBJ2-1; D not certain. The TCR comes from a human donor in good health. CDR3 residues: CSAPRRDNEQFF. CDR3 DNA sequence: TGCAGTGCACCACGTCGGGACAATGAGCAGTTCTTC.